The clone carrying this T cell receptor beta chain has ten or more counts. No antigen is known for it. This entry is derived from a study of Graves' ophthalmopathy and Graves' hyperthyroidism. On the study more broadly: Peripheral blood sampling occurred at initial diagnosis, before any treatment. Study outcomes and limitations: The model's ophthalmopathy progression predictions had roughly 71% sensitivity and approximately 72% specificity. Sensitivity reached 85% to 90% and specificity about 81% for a 13-signature model separating ophthalmopathy from stable hyperthyroidism.

The CDR3 has 12 residues. V gave up 9 bases and J gave up 0 bases, with 8 bases separating them. Germline V gene lookup returns CDR1 SNHLY and CDR2 FYNNEI. The TCR beta CDR3 regions underwent amplification from RNA transcripts. An initial RT-PCR round employing HTBI primers preceded a second-round multiplex PCR. TCRdb reanalysed the multiplex PCR reads using MiXCR and keeps one entry per CDR3 protein. The sample shows about 410,000 distinct CDR3 sequences, approximately 20% of them seen only once. Specimen: peripheral blood. J is TRBJ1-1 and V is TRBV2; D is ambiguous. The TCR sequence derives from a woman aged 18-29 years with Graves' ophthalmopathy. CDR3 residues: CASRVLNTEAFF. The CDR3 DNA reads TGTGCCAGTCGGGTTCTGAACACTGAAGCTTTCTTT.